This passage covers 30 T cell receptor beta chains from one sample sequenced in a study of cytomegalovirus exposure and HLA in healthy donors. PCR amplification relied on 60 Vbeta primers (plus 13 Jbeta primers). Sequencing was performed with immunoSEQ multiplex PCR; in TCRdb, only in-frame clones are kept and a portion is missing. The table has 100,000 to 150,000 clones, around 80% seen once; the top ten hold around 1.8%. What was sequenced was PBMCs. All receptors derive from a woman aged 40 to 50 in good health and CMV-seronegative.

J is TRBJ1-2 and V is TRBV5-5, with D maybe TRBD1 (6 bases). The CDR3 consists of 17 residues. Per the germline V gene, CDR1 is SGHKS and CDR2 is YYEKEE (reference sequence). V lost 1 base and J lost 0, with 16 bases in between. CDR3 sequence (DNA): TGTGCCAGCAGCTTGTGGGAGTTGGGGGCGACTAACTATGGCTACACCTTC. Its protein is CASSLWELGATNYGYTF.

The chain uses TRBV27 and TRBJ2-1; D unresolved. The CDR3 contains 16 residues. Trimming pared 6 bases from V and 5 bases from J, leaving 20 bases between. Looked up from germline, CDR1 is MNHEY and CDR2 is SMNVEV (reference sequence). CDR3 protein: CASSLRVSTPDNEQFF. The CDR3 DNA sequence: TGTGCCAGCAGCCTACGGGTCTCCACGCCAGACAATGAGCAGTTCTTC.

The rearrangement uses TRBV19 and TRBJ2-2, with D perhaps TRBD2 (6 bases). The CDR3 is 14 residues long. Germline assignment: CDR1 LNHDA and CDR2 SQIVND (reference sequence). V was shortened by 6 bases and J by 6 bases, with 14 bases between the two germline ends. CDR3 protein: CASRIGRRAGELFF. The CDR3 nucleotides are TGTGCCAGTAGGATTGGTCGGAGGGCCGGGGAGCTGTTTTTT.

The J gene is TRBJ2-1, the V gene TRBV28; TRBD2 agrees at 11 bases. This CDR3 is 13 amino acids long. V lost 7 bases and J lost 6; bases outside the gene matches: 2. Germline CDR1 and CDR2: MDHEN and SYDVKM. CDR3 sequence reads: CASNGLAGNEQFF. CDR3 nucleotide sequence: TGTGCCAGCAACGGACTAGCGGGCAATGAGCAGTTCTTC.

The chain is built from TRBV29-1 and TRBJ2-2; TRBD2 is a possible D gene (7 bases). V shed 5 bases and J shed 0 bases, with 16 bases lying between them. CDR1 is SQVTM and CDR2 is ANQGSEA in the germline V gene. CDR3 size: 16 residues. The CDR3 sequence is CSVLSGGATNTGELFF. The CDR3 DNA follows: TGCAGCGTTCTCTCTGGGGGGGCAACGAACACCGGGGAGCTGTTTTTT.

This chain uses TRBV18 with TRBJ1-1, with D uncertain. V was clipped by 6 bases and J by 3 bases, with 11 bases between them. This CDR3 is built from 13 residues. Germline-derived CDR1 and CDR2 are KGHSH and LQKENI. The CDR3 region is CASSYDQDTEAFF. CDR3 nucleotide sequence: TGTGCCAGCTCGTACGATCAGGACACTGAAGCTTTCTTT.

The chain recombines TRBV2 with TRBJ1-2; D possibly corresponds to TRBD1 (5 bases). V lost 4 bases, J lost 6 bases, and 9 bases lay in between. Germline V gene lookup returns CDR1 SNHLY and CDR2 FYNNEI. The CDR3 is 12 amino acids. Here the CDR3 DNA reads TGTGCCAGCAGTGTTGGGACTCATGGCTACACCTTC. Translation gives CASSVGTHGYTF. The full variable domain, with the rest looked up from reference TRBV2 and TRBJ1-2, is EPEVTQTPSHQVTQMGQEVILRCVPISNHLYFYWYRQILGQKVEFLVSFYNNEISEKSEIFDDQFSVERPDGSNFTLKIRSTKLEDSAMYFCASSVGTHGYTFGSGTRLTVV.

The chain uses TRBV6-1 and TRBJ2-1; unclear D gene. V dropped 7 bases and J dropped 5 bases, with 6 bases sitting between them. The CDR3 has 11 residues. Germline values: CDR1 MNHNS, CDR2 SASEGT. This chain's CDR3 is CASNVDNEQFF. DNA of the CDR3: TGTGCCAGCAACGTAGACAATGAGCAGTTCTTC.

The CDR3 DNA follows: TGCGCCAGCAGCTTTGGGGACTCTAACTATGGCTACACCTTC. It is translated as CASSFGDSNYGYTF. The rearrangement uses TRBV5-1 and TRBJ1-2, with a possible D match to TRBD1 (5 bases). The CDR3 sequence is 14 residues long. The V end lost 2 bases, the J end lost 0 bases, and 8 bases lay between the germline ends. Germline CDR1 SGHRS, CDR2 YFSETQ.

The chain joins TRBV5-1 to TRBJ2-1; 12 nucleotides agree with TRBD2. CDR3 length: 16 amino acids. Unmatched junction bases numbered 7, after V lost 2 bases and J lost 7 bases. Germline-derived CDR1 and CDR2 are SGHRS and YFSETQ. CDR3 protein: CASSFQLAGGVNEQFF. The CDR3 DNA reads TGCGCCAGCAGCTTCCAACTAGCGGGAGGAGTTAATGAGCAGTTCTTC.

The V call is TRBV5-1, the J call TRBJ1-2; D is unclear. Germline CDR1 reads SGHRS; CDR2 reads YFSETQ. This CDR3 comprises 15 residues. V lost 0 bases, J lost 8 bases, and 17 bases lay in between. The CDR3 region is CASSLGGKNEGGYTF. Here the CDR3 DNA reads TGCGCCAGCAGCTTGGGTGGGAAGAATGAGGGCGGCTACACCTTC.

In regard to this clone: One end of the junction fails to match germline, which may point to a read error. The chain links TRBV10-2 to TRBJ2-4, with D maybe TRBD1 (6 bases). There are 15 residues in the CDR3. CDR1 is WSHSY, CDR2 SAAADI, per germline. The CDR3 loop reads CASSETGRAKNSQYF. CDR3 bases: TGCGCCAGCAGCGAAACAGGGAGAGCCAAAAACAGTCAGTACTTC.

The chain is built from TRBV5-5 and TRBJ1-3; D possibly corresponds to TRBD1 (5 bases). Between the trimmed V and J ends, which lost 4 bases and 0 bases, there was a span of 8 bases. Germline CDR1 reads SGHKS; CDR2 reads YYEKEE (reference sequence). The length of the CDR3 is 14 residues. The CDR3 here is CASSAGLSGNTIYF. Here the CDR3 DNA reads TGTGCCAGCAGCGCAGGGCTCTCTGGAAACACCATATATTTT.

This clone was recorded once. Its ends do not fully match the called genes, so a read error is possible. The rearrangement joins TRBV19 to TRBJ2-2, with D perhaps TRBD1 (6 bases). Germline assignment: CDR1 LNHDA and CDR2 SQIVND (reference sequence). The CDR3 loop spans 15 amino acids. The CDR3: CASSPQGMNPGELFF. In DNA form, the CDR3 reads TGTGCCAGTAGCCCCCAGGGGATGAACCCCGGGGAGCTGTTTTTT. The variable domain in full, with the rest retrieved from reference TRBV19 and TRBJ2-2, is DGGITQSPKYLFRKEGQNVTLSCEQNLNHDAMYWYRQDPGQGLRLIYYSQIVNDFQKGDIAEGYSVSREKKESFPLTVTSAQKNPTAFYLCASSPQGMNPGELFFGEGSRLTVL.

The chain is built from TRBV9 and TRBJ2-5; TRBD1 matches at 9 bases. Germline trimming cut 0 bases from V and 0 bases from J; bases unmatched to any gene: 12. Germline V gene data show CDR1 as SGDLS and CDR2 as YYNGEE. The CDR3 totals 19 residues. DNA of the CDR3: TGTGCCAGCAGCGTAGGTTTGGGACAGGGACTACCATACCAAGAGACCCAGTACTTC. Translation: CASSVGLGQGLPYQETQYF.

The chain joins TRBV30 to TRBJ1-1; 7 nucleotides line up with TRBD1. Germline-derived CDR1 and CDR2 are GTSNPN and SVGIG (reference sequence). The CDR3 covers 13 residues. After removal of 4 bases from V and 3 bases from J, the junction contained 5 bases not matched to a gene. In DNA, the CDR3 is TGTGCCTGGAATCGGCAGGGGGACACTGAAGCTTTCTTT. Its translation is CAWNRQGDTEAFF.

This clone was counted once. The chain links TRBV27 to TRBJ1-2; perhaps TRBD1 as D (6 bases). V lost 0 bases, J lost 7 bases, and 9 bases lay in between. Germline V gives CDR1 MNHEY, CDR2 SMNVEV (reference sequence). The length of the CDR3 is 13 residues. CDR3 loop: CASSLSGAFGYTF. In DNA form, the CDR3 reads TGTGCCAGCAGTTTATCGGGGGCGTTTGGCTACACCTTC.

The chain employs TRBV19 and TRBJ2-5, with 9 positions matching TRBD2. The CDR3 runs 16 residues. Germline V gives CDR1 LNHDA, CDR2 SQIVND (reference sequence). After removal of 5 bases from V and 2 bases from J, the junction contained 9 bases not matched to a gene. The CDR3 nucleotides are TGTGCCAGTAGTTCCTGGGGACTAGCCCAACAAGAGACCCAGTACTTC. It yields the protein CASSSWGLAQQETQYF.

CDR3 loop: CASSRREETQYF. The CDR3 DNA sequence: TGTGCCAGCAGCAGGCGGGAAGAGACCCAGTACTTC. V gene TRBV2 combines with J gene TRBJ2-5; tentatively, D is TRBD2 (5 bases). The CDR3 has 12 residues. Germline CDR1 reads SNHLY; CDR2 reads FYNNEI. Trimming left V 6 bases short and J 3 bases short, with 8 bases between.

The chain links TRBV5-1 to TRBJ2-3; 10 bases are shared with TRBD2. Germline V lookup: CDR1 SGHRS, CDR2 YFSETQ. The J segment lost 2 bases and the V segment lost 4 bases, leaving 10 bases of the junction unmatched. This CDR3 has 17 residues. Written as DNA, the CDR3 is TGCGCCAGCAGCCTCTTTGGACTAGCGGTTCTCACAGATACGCAGTATTTT. Its translation is CASSLFGLAVLTDTQYF. The whole variable domain, filled in from reference TRBV5-1 and TRBJ2-3, reads KAGVTQTPRYLIKTRGQQVTLSCSPISGHRSVSWYQQTPGQGLQFLFEYFSETQRNKGNFPGRFSGRQFSNSRSEMNVSTLELGDSALYLCASSLFGLAVLTDTQYFGPGTRLTVL.

The V and J genes are TRBV9 and TRBJ2-5; TRBD1 matches 9 bases. The CDR3 is 18 amino acids. J was trimmed by 3 bases and V by 0 bases; bases with no gene match: 12. Germline CDR1 and CDR2: SGDLS and YYNGEE. In DNA form, the CDR3 reads TGTGCCAGCAGCGTAGACGGGTTAGCACAGGGGGCGAAAGAGACCCAGTACTTC. Translation: CASSVDGLAQGAKETQYF.

V is TRBV6-5 and J is TRBJ1-2; the match to TRBD1 covers 7 bases. The CDR3 covers 15 residues. V shed 4 bases, J shed 5 bases, and the junction held 10 bases outside the gene matches. From germline, CDR1 is MNHEY and CDR2 SVGAGI. The CDR3 here is CASSSGSQGRYGYTF. The DNA of the CDR3 is TGTGCCAGCAGTTCAGGTTCACAGGGGCGGTATGGCTACACCTTC.

The chain employs TRBV9 and TRBJ2-7, with D unresolved. The germline V gene has CDR1 SGDLS and CDR2 YYNGEE. The CDR3 covers 14 residues. Trimming took off 4 bases at V and 0 bases at J, with 11 bases between the two ends. The CDR3 nucleotides read TGTGCCAGCAGCAAAGATCTAGGCTCCTACGAGCAGTACTTC. Encoded protein: CASSKDLGSYEQYF.

The chain combines TRBV30 with TRBJ2-7, with 10 bases identical to TRBD2. There are 14 residues in the CDR3. CDR1 GTSNPN and CDR2 SVGIG come from the germline V gene (reference sequence). The V gene end was trimmed by 2 bases and the J gene end by 4 bases; junction bases not matched to a gene: 5. CDR3 sequence (DNA): TGTGCCTGGAGTCTCTCTAGCGGGAGTTACGAGCAGTACTTC. It codes for CAWSLSSGSYEQYF.

The gene calls are TRBV27 and TRBJ1-6; maybe TRBD1 (5 bases). The CDR3 runs 19 residues. Germline CDR1 MNHEY, CDR2 SMNVEV (reference sequence). The V end was cut by 0 bases, the J end by 5 bases, with 20 bases between. The CDR3 sequence: CASSLSALFRGPDNSPLHF. CDR3 DNA sequence: TGTGCCAGCAGTTTATCTGCCCTCTTTAGGGGCCCGGATAATTCACCCCTCCACTTT.

This clone is a singleton in its sample. This chain uses TRBV6-5 with TRBJ2-2; 7 nucleotides line up with TRBD1. The CDR3 loop spans 15 amino acids. In germline, CDR1 is MNHEY, CDR2 SVGAGI. The ends lost 7 bases at V and 1 base at J; junction bases unmatched: 6. CDR3 sequence: CASTTGVLNTGELFF. Here the CDR3 DNA reads TGTGCCAGCACCACAGGGGTCCTGAACACCGGGGAGCTGTTTTTT.

V is TRBV5-4 and J is TRBJ1-1; D ambiguous. The CDR3 covers 12 residues. The germline CDR1 and CDR2 sequences are SGHNT and YYREEE (reference sequence). The V and J ends lost 1 base and 1 base respectively, with 2 bases between them. CDR3 DNA: TGTGCCAGCAGCTTGCGGAACACTGAAGCTTTCTTT. Residues: CASSLRNTEAFF.

Only a few counts were recorded for this clone. The chain employs TRBV5-1 and TRBJ2-6, with a possible D match to TRBD2 (6 bases). V was pared by 4 bases and J by 4 bases, with 15 bases between. The germline gives CDR1 SGHRS, CDR2 YFSETQ. The CDR3 is 16 residues long. CDR3 region: CASSLGPAGGANVLTF. The DNA for the CDR3 is TGCGCCAGCAGCCTGGGACCGGCGGGGGGGGCCAACGTCCTGACTTTC.

The V call is TRBV7-9, the J call TRBJ1-1, with a possible D match to TRBD1 (6 bases). Trimming shortened V by 5 bases and J by 1 base, and 17 bases separated the two germline ends. The CDR3 length is 16 residues. CDR1 SEHNR and CDR2 FQNEAQ come from the germline V gene (reference sequence). The CDR3 nucleotides are TGTGCCAGCAGCCAAAGCGGGACATTTTCGAACACTGAAGCTTTCTTT. Translation gives CASSQSGTFSNTEAFF.

The chain couples TRBV19 to TRBJ2-1, with D maybe TRBD2 (6 bases). Trimming pared 3 bases from V and 9 bases from J, leaving 12 bases between. Germline V lookup: CDR1 LNHDA, CDR2 SQIVND (reference sequence). CDR3 length equals 13 residues. The chain's CDR3 is CASSISLASEQFF. Written as DNA, the CDR3 is TGTGCCAGTAGTATCAGTCTAGCGAGTGAGCAGTTCTTC.